The 28 T cell receptor gamma chains below were found in one sample sequenced in a study of γδ T cells in repeated Plasmodium falciparum infection. TCRdb re-identified clones in the multiplex PCR reads via CATT. Of 28,000 or so gamma-chain clones listed, approximately 1.4% were seen once; the top ten hold approximately 20%. Gammadelta T cells were flow-sorted from PBMC into Vgamma9/Vdelta2+ and Vdelta2-negative populations for bulk analysis. The specimen was gamma-delta T cells from blood. Receptors were obtained from a pool of human donors (malaria-infected and uninfected, not separated).

Concerning this clone: TCRdb pairs this DNA with a much larger clone's protein that differs at residue 11, likely a read error; the protein shown was translated from the DNA. V gene TRGV4 was called; the J gene was not. Germline-derived CDR1 and CDR2 are EGSTGY and YDSYTSSV. This CDR3 region has 13 residues. CDR3 protein: CATWDGMRYKELF. The CDR3 DNA reads TGTGCCACCTGGGATGGGATGAGGTATAAGGAACTCTTT.

This clone was seen more than once but under ten times. TCRdb has a much larger clone's protein, which differs at residue 3 from the translation of this DNA, likely because of a read error; what is shown is the protein translated from the DNA. The J gene is TRGJP, the V gene TRGV9. Germline CDR1 and CDR2: GITISATS and ISYDGTV (reference sequence). This CDR3 is 16 amino acids long. The CDR3, as DNA: TGTGCCATGTGGGAGGCTAAGGAGTTGGGCAAAAAAATCAAGGTATTT. The encoded protein is CAMWEAKELGKKIKVF.

This clone was detected a few times. This likely stems from a read error, as it lies one base from a far larger clone. The same CDR3 can be traced to other DNA sequences in this sample. The chain uses TRGV9 and TRGJ1 or TRGJ2. The J gene is not listed in TCRdb, so it was assigned here from a DNA match to germline. The CDR3 has 13 residues. The V gene's germline CDR1 is GITISATS and CDR2 ISYDGTV (reference sequence). This CDR3 reads CALWEEIYYKKLF. Written as DNA, the CDR3 is TGTGCCTTGTGGGAGGAGATCTATTACAAGAAACTCTTT.

This clone was detected ten times or more. The gene calls are TRGV8 and TRGJ1 or TRGJ2. The CDR3 has 12 residues. With V trimmed by 1 base and J by 7 bases, 4 bases remained unmatched. In germline, CDR1 is VENAVY, CDR2 YDSYNSRV. The CDR3 here is CATWDSSYKKLF. CDR3 bases: TGTGCCACCTGGGATAGCAGCTATAAGAAACTCTTT.

This clone showed up just a few times. The TCRdb protein, from a much larger clone, departs from this DNA's translation at residue 17, likely by read error; the protein shown derives from the DNA. The chain uses TRGV9 and TRGJP. The CDR3 is made up of 24 amino acids. Germline V lookup: CDR1 GITISATS, CDR2 ISYDGTV (reference sequence). CDR3 amino acids: CALWDVARKLSRDGQEFGKKIKVF. For the CDR3, the DNA is TGTGCCTTGTGGGATGTAGCTCGCAAGCTTTCAAGGGACGGGCAAGAGTTTGGCAAAAAAATCAAGGTATTT.

This clone was seen ten or more times. A single base separates this from a much larger clone, so it may be a read error. V gene TRGV4 combines with J gene TRGJ1 or TRGJ2. The V and J ends lost 0 bases and 5 bases, in that order; junction bases with no gene match: 4. Germline V gene lookup returns CDR1 EGSTGY and CDR2 YDSYTSSV. This CDR3 region has 13 residues. This chain's CDR3 is CATWDGPDYKKLF. In DNA form, the CDR3 reads TGTGCCACCTGGGATGGGCCTGATTATAAGAAACTCTTT.

Notes on this clone: The protein TCRdb gives is from a much larger clone and does not agree with this DNA's translation at residue 11, likely a read error; the protein shown here comes from the DNA. V and J are TRGV2 and TRGJ1 or TRGJ2. The CDR3 is 13 residues long. Germline values: CDR1 EGSNGY, CDR2 YDSYNSKV. The CDR3 region has the DNA TGTGCCACCTGGGACGGGCCGCAATATAAGGAACTCTTT. This sequence encodes CATWDGPQYKELF.

This clone was seen many times. This DNA's translation differs at residue 12 from TCRdb's protein, which comes from a much larger clone; a read error is likely, and the protein shown is translated from the DNA. The chain uses TRGV9 and TRGJP. Germline V gives CDR1 GITISATS, CDR2 ISYDGTV (reference sequence). The CDR3 consists of 16 residues. CDR3 nucleotides: TGTGCCTTGTGGGACAACCAAGAGTTGGGCAAAAGAATCAAGGTATTT. Residues: CALWDNQELGKRIKVF.

By share of the sample, this clone is medium-sized. This likely came from a read error, as a far larger clone is one base away. This chain links TRGV9 with TRGJP. Germline CDR1 is GITISATS and CDR2 is ISYDGTV (reference sequence). This CDR3 has 16 amino acids. In DNA form, the CDR3 reads TGTGCCTTGTGGGAGGTGCAAGAGTTGGGCAAAAAAATCAGGGTATTT. Translating it yields CALWEVQELGKKIRVF.

This clone was recorded a few times. A far larger clone is only one base removed, so a read error is likely. Other DNA sequences in this specimen translate into the identical CDR3. The chain joins TRGV9 to TRGJ1 or TRGJ2. TCRdb gives no J gene; it was assigned here by matching the DNA to germline. The CDR3 loop spans 17 amino acids. The germline CDR1 and CDR2 sequences are GITISATS and ISYDGTV (reference sequence). V gave up 0 bases and J gave up 8 bases; unmatched junction bases: 19. The CDR3 protein is CALWEVRGQSASDKKLF. In DNA, the CDR3 is TGTGCCTTGTGGGAGGTGCGGGGTCAGTCAGCCTCTGATAAGAAACTCTTT.

This clone was found a few times. A far larger clone lies a single base away; this is likely a read error. The V segment is TRGV9, and no J call was made. In germline, CDR1 is GITISATS, CDR2 ISYDGTV (reference sequence). The CDR3 is made up of 10 amino acids. CDR3 protein: CALWEARKLF. CDR3 nucleotide sequence: TGTGCCCTGTGGGAGGCTAGAAAACTCTTT.

This clone was observed many times. The protein given by TCRdb reflects a much larger clone and differs at residue 10 from this DNA's translation, likely from a read error; the protein shown is the DNA's translation. The CDR3 is CALWEVQAEGLGKKIKVF. As DNA, the CDR3 is TGTGCCTTGTGGGAGGTGCAAGCCGAAGGGTTGGGCAAAAAAATCAAGGTATTT. The chain recombines TRGV9 with TRGJP. The J gene is not listed in TCRdb, so it was assigned here from a DNA match to germline. The J segment lost 9 bases and the V segment lost 0 bases, leaving 11 bases of the junction unmatched. The CDR3 has 18 residues. Germline V CDR1 and CDR2: GITISATS, ISYDGTV (reference sequence).

The sample holds a few counts of this clone. The protein TCRdb lists belongs to a much larger clone and differs from this DNA's translation at residue 3, which points to a read error; the protein shown is made from the DNA. The chain links TRGV4 to TRGJ1 or TRGJ2. TCRdb records no J gene; here it was assigned by comparing the DNA to germline. The CDR3 covers 13 residues. Germline values: CDR1 EGSTGY, CDR2 YDSYTSSV. CDR3 DNA sequence: TGTGCCGCCTGGGTACTATATTATTATAAGAAACTCTTT. Residues: CAAWVLYYYKKLF.

This clone was seen a few times. This DNA's translation differs at residue 8 from TCRdb's protein, which comes from a much larger clone; a read error is likely, and the protein shown is translated from the DNA. The chain joins TRGV9 to TRGJ1 or TRGJ2. The J gene was missing in TCRdb and was found by matching the end of the DNA to germline. The V segment lost 2 bases and the J segment 5 bases; nucleotides outside the gene matches: 9. The CDR3 runs 14 residues. The germline gives CDR1 GITISATS, CDR2 ISYDGTV (reference sequence). Here the CDR3 DNA reads TGTGCCTTGTGGGAGGCGCGGAGGAATTATAAGAAACTCTTT. Its translation is CALWEARRNYKKLF.

This clone was detected ten times or more. Just one base apart from a much larger clone, this may be a read error. The sample carries other DNA sequences with the same CDR3. The chain has TRGV2 and TRGJ1 or TRGJ2. The germline V gene encodes CDR1 EGSNGY and CDR2 YDSYNSKV. The CDR3 has 13 amino acids. V dropped 1 base and J dropped 1; count of bases not matched to a gene: 1. CDR3 region: CATWDGNYYKKLF. The CDR3 region has the DNA TGTGCCACCTGGGACGGAAATTATTATAAGAAACTCTTT.

Notes on this clone: The limits of the CDR3 on the DNA are not certain, so only TCRdb's listed CDR3 is given. No J gene call was made, and the V gene is TRGV9. From germline, CDR1 is GITISATS and CDR2 ISYDGTV (reference sequence). From its first to its last residue, the CDR3 has 29 amino acids. The CDR3 sequence is CALWEDYRNSLAVEQHWLSQVSIGRIQHF.

In its sample, this clone was seen a few times. TCRdb pairs this DNA with a much larger clone's protein that differs at residue 5, likely a read error; the protein shown was translated from the DNA. The rearrangement links TRGV3 to TRGJ1 or TRGJ2. TCRdb lists no J gene, so it was determined here by aligning the DNA to germline. Germline trimming cut 5 bases from V and 10 bases from J; bases unmatched to any gene: 11. Germline V CDR1 and CDR2: VTNTFY, YDVSTARD (reference sequence). This CDR3 comprises 12 residues. In nucleotides, the CDR3 is TGTGCCACCTGGGCCCGACCCCGAAAGAAACTCTTT. Encoded protein: CATWARPRKKLF.

Turning to this clone: A far larger clone is off by one base, so a read error is likely. This specimen includes other DNA sequences encoding the same CDR3. The V call is TRGV9, the J call TRGJP1. The J gene, missing from TCRdb, was assigned here through DNA to germline matching. Germline V CDR1 and CDR2: GITISATS, ISYDGTV (reference sequence). The CDR3 sequence is 13 residues long. V lost 2 bases and J lost 8; bases outside the gene matches: 5. CDR3 DNA sequence: TGTGCCTTGTGGGAGGGTCCAGGTTGGTTCAAGATATTT. Its protein is CALWEGPGWFKIF.

This clone was seen many times. TCRdb's protein, taken from a much larger clone, differs from this DNA's translation at residue 8, likely owing to a read error; the protein displayed comes from the DNA. V gene TRGV4 combines with J gene TRGJP2. No J segment appears in TCRdb, so it was assigned here by matching the sequence to germline. Trimming at V came to 5 bases and at J to 12 bases, leaving 9 bases not matched to a gene. This CDR3 is 12 amino acids long. Germline V gene lookup returns CDR1 EGSTGY and CDR2 YDSYTSSV. The CDR3 region is CATWGVDRIKTF. For the CDR3, the DNA is TGTGCCACCTGGGGGGTGGATCGGATCAAGACGTTT.

There are many counts of this clone. The TCRdb record carries a much larger clone's protein, which differs from this DNA's translation at residue 4; a read error is the likely cause, and the protein listed here is the DNA translation. The chain links TRGV9 to TRGJP. Germline V gives CDR1 GITISATS, CDR2 ISYDGTV (reference sequence). This CDR3 region has 14 residues. This chain's CDR3 is CALREVLGKKIKVF. Here the CDR3 DNA reads TGTGCCTTGCGGGAGGTGTTGGGCAAAAAAATCAAGGTATTT.

The sample holds many counts of this clone. This likely came from a read error, as a far larger clone is one base away. Additional DNA sequences in this sample encode the identical CDR3. The chain links TRGV9 to TRGJP. Assignment of the J gene here rests on matching the DNA to germline, because TCRdb gives none. Germline values: CDR1 GITISATS, CDR2 ISYDGTV (reference sequence). The CDR3 runs to 22 residues. CDR3 residues: CALWEVQATIQKQELGKKIKVF. DNA of the CDR3: TGTGCCTTGTGGGAGGTGCAGGCAACCATCCAGAAACAAGAGTTGGGCAAAAAGATCAAGGTATTT.

The sample holds a few counts of this clone. A far larger clone is off by one base, so a read error is likely. Additional DNA sequences in this sample encode the identical CDR3. The gene calls are TRGV9 and TRGJP. TCRdb records no J gene; here it was assigned by comparing the DNA to germline. Germline values: CDR1 GITISATS, CDR2 ISYDGTV (reference sequence). This CDR3 is built from 17 residues. Here the CDR3 reads CALWETLIELGKKIKVF. CDR3 bases: TGCGCCTTGTGGGAGACTCTTATTGAGTTGGGCAAAAAAATCAAGGTATTT.

On this clone itself: TCRdb's protein for this DNA is that of a much larger clone and differs from the translation at residue 5, likely a read error; the protein shown is the DNA translation. The rearrangement links TRGV9 to TRGJ1 or TRGJ2. No J gene is reported in TCRdb; it was inferred here by comparing the DNA with germline. Per germline, CDR1 GITISATS and CDR2 ISYDGTV (reference sequence). This CDR3 contains 14 residues. The V segment lost 5 bases and the J segment 3 bases; nucleotides outside the gene matches: 10. This chain's CDR3 is CALWGAPFYYKKLF. The CDR3 coding sequence is TGTGCCTTGTGGGGGGCCCCTTTTTATTATAAGAAACTCTTT.

This clone showed up many times. The mismatch at residue 11 between this DNA's translation and the TCRdb protein of a much larger clone likely reflects a read error; the protein shown is translated from the DNA. The chain is built from TRGV8 and TRGJ1 or TRGJ2. This CDR3 spans 13 amino acids. Germline-derived CDR1 and CDR2 are VENAVY and YDSYNSRV. CDR3 sequence reads: CATWITSYYKRLF. The CDR3 DNA reads as TGTGCCACCTGGATTACGTCATATTATAAGAGACTCTTT.

The table lists this clone with many counts. The J gene is TRGJP2, the V gene TRGV4. The J gene, absent from TCRdb, was called here by matching the DNA to germline. V shed 4 bases, J shed 5 bases, and the junction held 10 bases outside the gene matches. CDR3 size: 15 residues. Germline loops: CDR1 EGSTGY, CDR2 YDSYTSSV. The CDR3, as DNA: TGTGCCACCTGGGACCGACGGATAAGTGATTGGATCAAGACGTTT. Its translation is CATWDRRISDWIKTF.

Ten or more counts support this clone. A far larger clone is one base from this, pointing to a likely read error. Other nucleotide sequences in the sample specify the same CDR3. The V and J genes are TRGV9 and TRGJ1 or TRGJ2. The CDR3 length is 12 residues. Germline values: CDR1 GITISATS, CDR2 ISYDGTV (reference sequence). The CDR3 nucleotides are TGTGCCCTGTGGGAGGCTACTGATAAGAAACTCTTT. This gives the protein CALWEATDKKLF.

This clone turned up a few times. TCRdb's entry gives the protein of a much larger clone, which mismatches this DNA's translation at residue 5, likely from a read error; the protein reported here is translated from the DNA. The V and J genes are TRGV2 and TRGJ1 or TRGJ2. TCRdb carries no J gene annotation; the J gene was assigned here by matching the DNA with germline. This CDR3 contains 14 residues. CDR1 is EGSNGY, CDR2 YDSYNSKV, per germline. The CDR3 protein is CATWGGQSYYKKLF. The CDR3 DNA is TGTGCCACCTGGGGCGGGCAAAGTTATTATAAGAAACTCTTT.

This clone was recorded a few times. A read error likely explains why the TCRdb protein, taken from a much larger clone, differs from this DNA's translation at residue 11; the protein shown is translated from the DNA. No J gene call was made, and the V gene is TRGV8. CDR3 size: 13 residues. From germline, CDR1 is VENAVY and CDR2 YDSYNSRV. The chain's CDR3 is CATWEPWYYKELF. CDR3 nucleotide sequence: TGTGCCACCTGGGAGCCCTGGTATTATAAGGAACTCTTT.